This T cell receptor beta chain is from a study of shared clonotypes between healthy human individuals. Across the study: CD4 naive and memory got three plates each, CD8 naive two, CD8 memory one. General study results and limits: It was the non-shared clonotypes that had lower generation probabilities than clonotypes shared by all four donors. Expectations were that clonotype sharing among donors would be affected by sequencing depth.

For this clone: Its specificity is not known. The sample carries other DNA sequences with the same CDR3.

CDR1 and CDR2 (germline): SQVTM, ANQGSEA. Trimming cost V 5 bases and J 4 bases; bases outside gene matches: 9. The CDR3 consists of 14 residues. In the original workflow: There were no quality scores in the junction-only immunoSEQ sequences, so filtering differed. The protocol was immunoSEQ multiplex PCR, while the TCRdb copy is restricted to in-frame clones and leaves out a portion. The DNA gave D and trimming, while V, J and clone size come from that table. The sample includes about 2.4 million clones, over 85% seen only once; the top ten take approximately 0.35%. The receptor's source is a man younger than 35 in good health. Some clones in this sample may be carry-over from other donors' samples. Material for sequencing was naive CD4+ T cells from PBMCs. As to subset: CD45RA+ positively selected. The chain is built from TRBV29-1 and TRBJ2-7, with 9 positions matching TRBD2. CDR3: CSVSGLAGLYEQYF. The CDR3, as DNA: TGCAGCGTTTCCGGGCTAGCGGGATTATACGAGCAGTACTTC.